This T cell receptor (beta chain) emerged from a study of T cell repertoires in cytomegalovirus infection. Study-level information: Public TCR beta signatures indicated both CMV infection and matching HLA type. General study results and limits: In two of eight donors, the top clonotype was HLA-C-restricted CMV-specific.

Points on this clonotype: The antigen remains undetermined.

The length of the CDR3 is 11 residues. V shed 2 bases and J shed 8 bases, with 6 bases lying between them. TCRdb recomputed calls from the reads with MiXCR, one row per CDR3 protein. The top ten clones hold more than 40% of a sample with a few hundred thousand distinct CDR3 sequences, just under 40% of them seen once. The chain employs TRBV12-3 or TRBV12-4 and TRBJ1-2; D unclear. This specimen was cultured PBMCs, taken from culture after CMV antigen stimulation. The receptor's source is a human donor in good health (CMV status not recorded). Some clones in this sample may be carry-over from other donors' samples. The CDR3 DNA follows: TGTGCCAGCAGTTTACGGGTCGGCTACACCTTC. Translation gives CASSLRVGYTF.